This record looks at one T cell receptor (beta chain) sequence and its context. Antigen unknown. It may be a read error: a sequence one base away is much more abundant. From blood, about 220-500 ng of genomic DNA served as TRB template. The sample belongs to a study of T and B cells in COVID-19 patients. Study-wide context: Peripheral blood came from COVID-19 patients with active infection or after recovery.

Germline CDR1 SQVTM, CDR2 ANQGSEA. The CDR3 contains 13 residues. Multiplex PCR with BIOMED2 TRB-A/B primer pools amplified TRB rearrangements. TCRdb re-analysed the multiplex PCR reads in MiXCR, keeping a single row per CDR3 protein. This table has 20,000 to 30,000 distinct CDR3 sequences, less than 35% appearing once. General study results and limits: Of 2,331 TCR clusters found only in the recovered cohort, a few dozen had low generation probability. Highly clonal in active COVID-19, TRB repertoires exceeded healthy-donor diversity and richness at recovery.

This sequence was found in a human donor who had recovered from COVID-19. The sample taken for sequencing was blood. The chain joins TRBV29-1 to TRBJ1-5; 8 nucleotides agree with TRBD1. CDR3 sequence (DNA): TGCTCCACCGGGGCAACAGGGGGGACGCCCCAGCATTTT. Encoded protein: CSTGATGGTPQHF.